The entry below describes one T cell receptor beta chain. The data belong to a study of cytomegalovirus exposure and HLA in healthy donors. The donors were part of the validation cohort of some 120 subjects. That cohort was separate from the first cohort, which comprised about 670 subjects. Germline CDR1 GTSNPN, CDR2 SVGIG (reference sequence). J was trimmed by 10 bases and V by 4 bases; bases with no gene match: 8. This CDR3 is 14 amino acids long. Generated by immunoSEQ multiplex PCR, the TCRdb table keeps only in-frame clones and is missing some. The top ten hold over 1% of the sample, which has approximately 300,000 clones, about 85% seen once.

This receptor was taken from a woman aged 25 to 39 in good health and CMV-seropositive. The chain links TRBV30 to TRBJ1-6; 9 bases agree with TRBD1. What was sequenced was PBMCs. Here the CDR3 DNA reads TGTGCCTGGACATCCGGGACAGGGACCTCACCCCTCCACTTT. Translated, it gives CAWTSGTGTSPLHF.